The following is a TCR beta chain sequence with its context. The target antigen is unknown. The sample is drawn from a study of T cell clusters in autoimmune cytopenias. TRB amplification used approximately 250 ng of peripheral blood genomic DNA. Overall study results and limits: Active autoimmune hepatitis patients had approximately 3-fold fewer exclusive TRB clusters than healthy donors. Clustering suggested that physiological T cell clusters were missing in primary autoimmune cytopenia patients. TRB repertoire shifts in secondary cytopenia and chronic lymphocytic leukemia mostly reflected lymphoma, not autoimmunity.

Multiplex touch-down PCR amplified TRB using TRB-A and TRB-B pools in one tube. For each CDR3 protein, TCRdb gives one entry from its re-call of the multiplex PCR reads, without DNA. Here the sample table reports 4,000 or so distinct CDR3 sequences. CDR1 and CDR2 (germline): LNHDA, SQIVND (reference sequence). There are 14 residues in the CDR3. The sequence was collected from a human donor with an autoimmune cytopenia or autoimmune hepatitis (not recorded which). V is TRBV19 and J is TRBJ2-7; checking the TCRdb D call of TRBD1 is not possible without DNA. The sample comprised peripheral blood. Here the CDR3 reads CASSPWTDLYEQYF.